This TCR beta chain was identified in a study of T-cell memory formation after mild COVID-19. In TCRdb, the 5' RACE reads were re-called with MiXCR into one record per CDR3 protein. The data hold fewer than 400,000 distinct CDR3 sequences, with 10% to 15% observed a single time. The CDR3 is made up of 12 amino acids. V was trimmed by 8 bases and J by 5 bases, leaving 13 bases between them. Germline loops: CDR1 ENHRY, CDR2 SYGVKD. Broader study findings: The study found contracting CD4+ clones mainly in CM and EM and contracting CD8+ clones in EMRA. Second-wave clones reaching peak frequency on day 37 lacked confirmed SARS-CoV-2 specificity. Pre-infection memory contained some responding clones, which suggested that cross-reactive memory had joined. Clones that contracted from day 15 to 85 were balanced CD4/CD8, while later expanders leaned CD4+.

This clonotype was counted only a few times. Its antigen remains unknown. The rearrangement links TRBV10-3 to TRBJ2-7, with D tentatively TRBD2 (6 bases). The specimen was PBMCs or a T cell subset sorted from them (not recorded which). This TCR came from a man aged 18 to 30 who had mild COVID-19 (a few samples of this study predate the infection). Cell type and time point are not known. The CDR3 DNA is TGTGCCATCTCGAGGGAGGTGAACGAGCAGTACTTC. It translates to CAISREVNEQYF.